One sample yielded the 13 T cell receptor beta chains listed below, sequenced in a study of CD8 T cells in Susac syndrome. RNA was extracted with the RNeasy kit, and a quantity of roughly 0.5 to 1 ug was reverse transcribed using random hexamers. One entry per CDR3 protein results from TCRdb running MiXCR on the immunoSEQ multiplex PCR reads. There are around 100,000 distinct CDR3 sequences in the sample; approximately 95% occur only once, and 0.25% to 0.35% lies in the top ten. Sequenced material: CD8+ T cells from PBMCs. The receptors were gathered from a human donor with Susac syndrome.

The chain combines TRBV27 with TRBJ1-1; the match to TRBD1 covers 11 bases. The CDR3 runs to 15 residues. Germline lookup yields CDR1 MNHEY and CDR2 SMNVEV (reference sequence). The V and J ends lost 5 bases and 11 bases, in that order; junction bases with no gene match: 13. Written as DNA, the CDR3 is TGTGCCAGCAGTCGTCCGGGACAGGGGGATTTTGGTGCTTTCTTT. Amino acids: CASSRPGQGDFGAFF.

This rearrangement joins TRBV11-2 to TRBJ2-7; D may be TRBD1 or TRBD2 (6 bases each). CDR1 and CDR2 from the germline V gene are SGHAT and FQNNGV. The CDR3 has 15 amino acids. V lost 8 bases, J lost 1 base, and 18 bases lay in between. CDR3 in amino acids: CASAGWGQGSYEQYF. In DNA, the CDR3 is TGTGCCAGCGCGGGGTGGGGACAAGGGTCCTACGAGCAGTACTTC.

V and J are TRBV20-1 and TRBJ1-2, with D tentatively TRBD1 (5 bases). The CDR3 covers 12 residues. The germline CDR1 and CDR2 sequences are DFQATT and SNEGSKA (reference sequence). The V end lost 3 bases, the J end lost 4 bases, and 9 bases lay between the germline ends. The CDR3 DNA reads TGCAGTGCTAGGGGGGAGGGCTATGGCTACACCTTC. It codes for CSARGEGYGYTF.

This chain links TRBV3-1 with TRBJ2-3, with D tentatively TRBD2 (6 bases). Trimming removed 1 base at V and 4 bases at J, with 12 bases between. This CDR3 has 15 residues. CDR1 is LGHDT and CDR2 is YNNKEL in the germline V gene (reference sequence). CDR3 DNA sequence: TGTGCCAGCAGCCAAGGCTGGAGGGGAGCAGATACGCAGTATTTT. This encodes CASSQGWRGADTQYF.

The chain couples TRBV20-1 to TRBJ1-5, with D uncertain. This CDR3 has 13 residues. The V gene's germline CDR1 is DFQATT and CDR2 SNEGSKA (reference sequence). Trimming took off 0 bases at V and 2 bases at J, with 5 bases between the two ends. CDR3 residues: CSARDQGNQPQHF. For the CDR3, the DNA is TGCAGTGCTAGAGACCAAGGCAATCAGCCCCAGCATTTT.

The chain couples TRBV27 to TRBJ1-1; maybe TRBD1 (6 bases). Germline lookup yields CDR1 MNHEY and CDR2 SMNVEV (reference sequence). V gave up 2 bases and J gave up 1 base, with 11 bases separating them. This CDR3 region has 15 residues. The CDR3 nucleotides read TGTGCCAGCAGTTTAACGGGGGCGGGGAACACTGAAGCTTTCTTT. Protein: CASSLTGAGNTEAFF.

V gene TRBV7-9 combines with J gene TRBJ1-4, with D possibly TRBD1 on 5 matching bases. Germline values: CDR1 SEHNR, CDR2 FQNEAQ (reference sequence). This CDR3 comprises 13 residues. V dropped 4 bases and J dropped 7 bases, with 10 bases sitting between them. The CDR3 region is CASSSGTLEKLFF. Here the CDR3 DNA reads TGTGCCAGCAGCTCCGGGACCCTTGAAAAACTGTTTTTT.

The chain is built from TRBV11-2 and TRBJ2-5; D possibly matches TRBD1 or TRBD2 (5 bases each). Germline CDR1 is SGHAT and CDR2 is FQNNGV. With 5 bases removed from V and 4 bases from J, the gap between germline ends came to 14 bases. This CDR3 has 14 amino acids. Here the CDR3 reads CASSPGTLRETQYF. The CDR3 bases are TGTGCCAGCAGCCCTGGGACCCTGAGAGAGACCCAGTACTTC.

The chain joins TRBV20-1 to TRBJ2-7; maybe TRBD2 (5 bases). Germline V gene lookup returns CDR1 DFQATT and CDR2 SNEGSKA (reference sequence). The CDR3 spans 11 residues. V was shortened by 6 bases and J by 3 bases, with 9 bases between the two germline ends. DNA of the CDR3: TGCAGTGCCATACTAGGCTACGAGCAGTACTTC. Translation: CSAILGYEQYF.

The rearrangement joins TRBV29-1 to TRBJ2-5; 12 nucleotides align to TRBD2. Germline V gene sequence: CDR1 SQVTM, CDR2 ANQGSEA. The ends lost 5 bases at V and 0 bases at J; junction bases unmatched: 7. The CDR3 is made up of 16 amino acids. The CDR3, as DNA: TGCAGCGTTTCTAGGACTAGCGGGACGTACCAAGAGACCCAGTACTTC. This sequence encodes CSVSRTSGTYQETQYF.

The gene calls are TRBV24-1 and TRBJ2-1; D is unclear. Germline V gene sequence: CDR1 KGHDR, CDR2 SFDVKD. Trimming pared 1 base from V and 10 bases from J, leaving 7 bases between. The CDR3 runs to 12 residues. The CDR3 DNA sequence: TGTGCCACCAGTGATTTTCGTGAGGAGCAGTTCTTC. Translated: CATSDFREEQFF.

This clonotype was found once. The chain combines TRBV20-1 with TRBJ2-6; 8 bases match TRBD1. V was pared by 6 bases and J by 1 base, with 8 bases of the junction left unmatched. This CDR3 contains 16 residues. The V gene's germline CDR1 is DFQATT and CDR2 SNEGSKA (reference sequence). CDR3 nucleotides: TGCAGTGCCCTACAGGGGGGCCCATCTGGGGCCAACGTCCTGACTTTC. Residues: CSALQGGPSGANVLTF.

V gene TRBV12-3 or TRBV12-4 combines with J gene TRBJ2-5; TRBD2 aligns across 8 bases. The CDR3 totals 13 residues. J lost 2 bases, V lost 7 bases, and 3 bases had no gene match. The CDR3 spells CASMRGGQETQYF. CDR3 in DNA: TGTGCCAGCATGCGCGGGGGGCAAGAGACCCAGTACTTC.